This TCR beta chain was identified during a study of blood T cell repertoires in COVID-19. V shed 5 bases and J shed 4 bases, with 12 bases lying between them. CDR3 length: 14 amino acids. CDR1 and CDR2 (germline): SEHNR, FQNEAQ (reference sequence). Produced via immunoSEQ multiplex PCR; TCRdb's table is partial and in-frame only. The data hold 110,000 to 150,000 clones, with about four fifths observed a single time. This clone is judged medium-sized. The chain is built from TRBV7-9 and TRBJ1-3; D remains ambiguous. The TCR comes from a human donor in a cohort sampled during active COVID-19. The source material was peripheral blood. For the CDR3, the DNA is TGTGCCAGCAGCGAGCCGCCACAGGGAAACACCATATATTTT. This translates into CASSEPPQGNTIYF. Drawing the rest from reference TRBV7-9 and TRBJ1-3, the complete variable domain is DTGVSQNPRHKITKRGQNVTFRCDPISEHNRLYWYRQTLGQGPEFLTYFQNEAQLEKSRLLSDRFSAERPKGSFSTLEIQRTEQGDSAMYLCASSEPPQGNTIYFGEGSWLTVV.